Shown below are 13 T cell receptor beta chains from a single sample sequenced in a study of T cell responses to AZD1222 COVID-19 vaccine. Clones were read by immunoSEQ multiplex PCR, and TCRdb kept only the in-frame ones, dropping some. Of 90,000 to 100,000 clones listed, about 85% are singletons. The sample in question was peripheral blood, obtained 28 days after the second AZD1222 dose. These receptors came from an adult who received the AZD1222 COVID-19 vaccine.

The chain couples TRBV7-9 to TRBJ2-3, with a possible D match to TRBD2 (6 bases). CDR3 length equals 15 residues. Trimming took 1 base from V and 4 from J, leaving 12 bases between them. Germline CDR1 is SEHNR and CDR2 is FQNEAQ (reference sequence). The chain's CDR3 is CASSLVVPGADTQYF. In DNA form, the CDR3 reads TGTGCCAGCAGCTTAGTGGTTCCGGGGGCAGATACGCAGTATTTT.

This chain uses TRBV4-1 with TRBJ2-7; D is perhaps TRBD2 (6 bases). The V end was cut by 0 bases, the J end by 0 bases, with 21 bases between. The germline V gene encodes CDR1 MGHRA and CDR2 YSYEKL. CDR3 size: 19 residues. The CDR3 DNA reads TGCGCCAGCAGCCAAGACCCGGGAGTTGCGGACCCTCTCTCCTACGAGCAGTACTTC. This encodes CASSQDPGVADPLSYEQYF.

This chain links TRBV5-1 with TRBJ2-1; D remains unclear. CDR1 is SGHRS, CDR2 YFSETQ, per germline. Trimming left V 1 base short and J 9 bases short, with 14 bases between. This CDR3 is built from 14 residues. The DNA for the CDR3 is TGCGCCAGCAGCTTGATCTCGGAGCCGGGTGAGCAGTTCTTC. As protein: CASSLISEPGEQFF.

This sequence joins TRBV6-6 and TRBJ2-7; D gene uncertain. The germline V gene has CDR1 MNHNY and CDR2 SVGAGI (reference sequence). The CDR3 has 11 amino acids. The V end was cut by 2 bases, the J end by 6 bases, with 5 bases between. The CDR3: CASSYGSEQYF. The CDR3, as DNA: TGTGCCAGCAGTTACGGAAGCGAGCAGTACTTC.

The rearrangement uses TRBV7-9 and TRBJ2-7; D unresolved. Germline values: CDR1 SEHNR, CDR2 FQNEAQ (reference sequence). The CDR3 totals 12 residues. Deletions cut 9 bases from V and 2 bases from J, with 11 bases between. Written as DNA, the CDR3 is TGTGCCAGTAACAATGGGCCCTACGAGCAGTACTTC. Its protein product is CASNNGPYEQYF. Using reference TRBV7-9 and TRBJ2-7 for the parts outside the CDR3, the full variable domain is DTGVSQNPRHKITKRGQNVTFRCDPISEHNRLYWYRQTLGQGPEFLTYFQNEAQLEKSRLLSDRFSAERPKGSFSTLEIQRTEQGDSAMYLCASNNGPYEQYFGPGTRLTVT.

This clone has just one count. The chain couples TRBV28 to TRBJ1-2; 7 nucleotides line up with TRBD1. The CDR3 is made up of 12 amino acids. Germline trimming cut 6 bases from V and 8 bases from J; bases unmatched to any gene: 6. Per germline, CDR1 MDHEN and CDR2 SYDVKM. Here the CDR3 reads CASSRGSRGYTF. The CDR3 DNA reads TGTGCCAGCAGCAGGGGGTCGCGGGGCTACACCTTC.

The V gene is TRBV27, the J gene TRBJ2-3; 8 bases map to TRBD2. In germline, CDR1 is MNHEY, CDR2 SMNVEV (reference sequence). CDR3 length equals 13 residues. J gave up 5 bases and V 6 bases, and 4 bases lay outside the gene matches. This CDR3 is CASRGLVGDTQYF. As DNA, the CDR3 is TGTGCCAGCAGGGGACTAGTAGGAGATACGCAGTATTTT.

The genes are TRBV7-2 and TRBJ2-5, with 12 nucleotides matching TRBD2. The germline V gene encodes CDR1 SGHTA and CDR2 FQGNSA. The CDR3 length is 16 residues. J gave up 4 bases and V 4 bases, and 7 bases lay outside the gene matches. CDR3 DNA: TGTGCCAGCAGCTCTAGACTAGCGGGAGTCGGAGAGACCCAGTACTTC. The encoded protein is CASSSRLAGVGETQYF.

The V and J genes are TRBV9 and TRBJ1-2, with TRBD1 matching over 12 bases. The germline CDR1 and CDR2 sequences are SGDLS and YYNGEE. The CDR3 extends over 17 amino acids. J was trimmed by 0 bases and V by 4 bases; bases with no gene match: 7. CDR3 residues: CASSYGGQGASNYGYTF. The CDR3 DNA sequence: TGTGCCAGCAGCTACGGGGGACAGGGGGCTTCTAACTATGGCTACACCTTC.

The V call is TRBV19, the J call TRBJ1-3, with D uncertain. CDR3 length: 15 residues. Trimming cost V 3 bases and J 0 bases, with 9 bases left between them. Germline assignment: CDR1 LNHDA and CDR2 SQIVND (reference sequence). CDR3 in amino acids: CASSIGVGSGNTIYF. The CDR3 DNA sequence: TGTGCCAGTAGTATCGGGGTAGGCTCTGGAAACACCATATATTTT.

The chain joins TRBV6-2 or TRBV6-3 to TRBJ2-7, with D unclear. The CDR3 spans 13 residues. With 0 bases removed from V and 2 bases from J, the gap between germline ends came to 5 bases. Germline assignment: CDR1 MNHEY and CDR2 SVGEGT. This CDR3 reads CASSYSKTYEQYF. In nucleotides, the CDR3 is TGTGCCAGCAGTTACTCGAAAACCTACGAGCAGTACTTC.

This clone was observed once. CDR3 region: CASSTGLATSYEQYF. The DNA of the CDR3 is TGCGCCAGCAGCACTGGACTAGCGACTAGCTACGAGCAGTACTTC. The chain is built from TRBV5-1 and TRBJ2-7; TRBD2 aligns across 9 bases. Per the germline V gene, CDR1 is SGHRS and CDR2 is YFSETQ. This CDR3 is built from 15 residues. V lost 4 bases, J lost 3 bases, and 8 bases stayed unmatched.

The CDR3 spells CASRRGPSSYNSPLHF. CDR3 nucleotide sequence: TGTGCCAGCAGACGGGGCCCGAGCTCCTATAATTCACCCCTCCACTTT. The chain recombines TRBV27 with TRBJ1-6; D perhaps matches TRBD1 (5 bases). CDR1 MNHEY and CDR2 SMNVEV come from the germline V gene (reference sequence). V lost 6 bases, J lost 0 bases, and 12 bases lay in between. The CDR3 runs to 16 residues.